These 20 T cell receptor beta chains came from one sample sequenced in a study of T cells in Graves' hyperthyroidism and ophthalmopathy. Researchers amplified the TCR beta CDR3 regions from RNA transcripts. The TCR CDR3 was amplified in a first-round RT-PCR using the HTBI primer set. From the multiplex PCR reads, TCRdb called clonotypes with MiXCR, one entry per CDR3 protein. This table holds around 720,000 distinct CDR3 sequences, about 35% found once. The sequenced sample was blood. These receptors all come from a woman aged 40-49 years with Graves' hyperthyroidism.

The chain carries TRBV6-2 or TRBV6-3 and TRBJ1-5, with TRBD1 as a possible D gene (6 bases). Germline-derived CDR1 and CDR2 are MNHEY and SVGEGT. The CDR3 has 14 amino acids. Trimming removed 6 bases from V and 0 bases from J, with 9 bases in between. The CDR3: CASSNRVSNQPQHF. CDR3 nucleotide sequence: TGTGCCAGCAGCAACAGGGTTAGCAATCAGCCCCAGCATTTT.

Regarding this clonotype: As the CDR3 is not closed by the conserved phenylalanine or tryptophan, this likely results from a read error. The gene calls are TRBV5-1 and TRBJ2-7; D not certain. The germline V gene encodes CDR1 SGHRS and CDR2 YFSETQ. The CDR3 is 14 amino acids. CDR3 sequence: CASSRRETVDEQYL. The CDR3 DNA reads as TGTGCCAGCAGCCGTCGCGAGACTGTCGACGAGCAGTACCTC.

This clonotype was found many times. The CDR3 is CASSLGDGNTIYF. CDR3 in DNA: TGCGCCAGCAGCTTGGGGGACGGAAACACCATATATTTT. This chain links TRBV5-1 with TRBJ1-3; maybe TRBD1 (5 bases). V shed 0 bases and J shed 4 bases, with 5 bases lying between them. The CDR3 consists of 13 residues. Germline assignment: CDR1 SGHRS and CDR2 YFSETQ.

V and J are TRBV29-1 and TRBJ2-2, with 8 bases identical to TRBD1. The CDR3 loop spans 13 amino acids. The junction had 9 bases not matched to a gene; V was cut back by 8 bases and J by 7 bases. Germline CDR1 is SQVTM and CDR2 is ANQGSEA. The CDR3 DNA reads TGCAGCTTTAGACAGGGGAGGATCGGGGAGCTGTTTTTT. Residues: CSFRQGRIGELFF.

The chain has TRBV7-9 and TRBJ1-5; a weak D match, TRBD1 (6 bases). Germline-derived CDR1 and CDR2 are SEHNR and FQNEAQ (reference sequence). V lost 4 bases to trimming and J lost 3 bases, with 10 bases between them. CDR3 length: 14 residues. CDR3 residues: CASSSAGDNQPQHF. As DNA, the CDR3 is TGTGCCAGCAGCTCTGCAGGGGACAATCAGCCCCAGCATTTT.

About this clonotype itself: Being one base from a much bigger clone, this may be a read error. The chain has TRBV7-9 and TRBJ1-5; D call uncertain. The CDR3 has 12 amino acids. The germline CDR1 and CDR2 sequences are SEHNR and FQNEAQ (reference sequence). V gave up 5 bases and J gave up 5 bases, with 7 bases separating them. The CDR3 protein is CASSAADQPQHF. The CDR3 nucleotides are TGTGCCAGCAGCGCCGCGGATCAGCCCCAGCATTTT. Full variable domain (rest looked up from reference TRBV7-9 and TRBJ1-5): DTGVSQNPRHKITKRGQNVTFRCDPISEHNRLYWYRQTLGQGPEFLTYFQNEAQLEKSRLLSDRFSAERPKGSFSTLEIQRTEQGDSAMYLCASSAADQPQHFGDGTRLSIL.

This clonotype was counted only a few times. The chain combines TRBV18 with TRBJ2-7; D remains unclear. Trimming removed 2 bases at V and 4 bases at J, with 12 bases between. CDR3 length: 14 amino acids. In germline, CDR1 is KGHSH, CDR2 LQKENI. The CDR3, as DNA: TGTGCCAGCTCACCAAATAGGGCAACATACGAGCAGTACTTC. Amino acid sequence: CASSPNRATYEQYF.

This clonotype was counted ten times or more. V usage is TRBV19 and J usage is TRBJ1-2; TRBD1 is a possible D gene (6 bases). CDR3 size: 12 residues. Germline CDR1 and CDR2: LNHDA and SQIVND (reference sequence). Trimming removed 3 bases at V and 7 bases at J, with 9 bases between. DNA of the CDR3: TGTGCCAGTAGTATGACAGGCCGTGGCTACACCTTC. It codes for CASSMTGRGYTF.

For this clonotype: This clone may be a read error of a much larger clone one base away. The rearrangement links TRBV2 to TRBJ2-2; the match to TRBD1 covers 7 bases. The CDR3 runs to 14 residues. Germline CDR1 SNHLY, CDR2 FYNNEI. CDR3 amino acids: CASRGTADTRELFF. DNA for the CDR3: TGTGCCAGCAGGGGGACAGCCGACACCAGGGAGCTGTTTTTT.

This clonotype was seen more than once but under ten times. The chain combines TRBV2 with TRBJ2-3; D not resolved. The germline V gene has CDR1 SNHLY and CDR2 FYNNEI. The ends were cut back, 6 bases at V and 7 bases at J, with 8 bases in the middle. This CDR3 spans 11 amino acids. In nucleotides, the CDR3 is TGTGCCAGCAGGTCCGCCTATACGCAGTATTTT. It translates to CASRSAYTQYF.

In its sample, this clonotype was seen a few times. The chain joins TRBV7-3 to TRBJ2-2; no firm D call. In germline, CDR1 is SGHTA, CDR2 FQGTGA. Trimming left V 5 bases short and J 5 bases short, with 12 bases between. The CDR3 length is 14 residues. The CDR3 here is CASSDSGGTGELFF. In nucleotides, the CDR3 is TGTGCCAGCAGCGACTCGGGTGGAACCGGGGAGCTGTTTTTT.

The chain uses TRBV7-9 and TRBJ1-2; a weak D match, TRBD1 (6 bases). V dropped 6 bases and J dropped 7 bases, with 15 bases sitting between them. This CDR3 spans 13 amino acids. Germline V gives CDR1 SEHNR, CDR2 FQNEAQ (reference sequence). The CDR3 loop reads CASRSGGGAGYTF. Here the CDR3 DNA reads TGTGCCAGCAGAAGTGGAGGGGGGGCTGGCTACACCTTC.

The table lists this clonotype with a few counts. This sequence joins TRBV19 and TRBJ2-6; D is unclear. The germline V gene has CDR1 LNHDA and CDR2 SQIVND (reference sequence). Trimming pared 7 bases from V and 0 bases from J, leaving 13 bases between. This CDR3 spans 16 amino acids. CDR3 region: CASNRRETSGANVLTF. CDR3 nucleotide sequence: TGTGCCAGTAACAGAAGAGAAACCTCTGGGGCCAACGTCCTGACTTTC.

The genes are TRBV15 and TRBJ1-3; D uncertain. V dropped 2 bases and J dropped 0 bases, with 11 bases sitting between them. Per the germline V gene, CDR1 is LNHNV and CDR2 is YYDKDF (reference sequence). There are 16 residues in the CDR3. Written as DNA, the CDR3 is TGTGCCACCAGCAGACAGGATCCCTTCTCTGGAAACACCATATATTTT. Translating it yields CATSRQDPFSGNTIYF.

The chain is built from TRBV20-1 and TRBJ2-1; unclear D gene. This CDR3 is 11 amino acids long. Trimming stripped 2 bases from V and 14 bases from J, with 13 bases between. Germline V gives CDR1 DFQATT, CDR2 SNEGSKA (reference sequence). The CDR3 sequence is CSARRGGPEFF. The CDR3, as DNA: TGCAGTGCTAGAAGAGGCGGCCCCGAGTTCTTC.

For this clonotype: A read error may be the cause here, since a much bigger clone is one base away. The chain joins TRBV7-2 to TRBJ1-6, with TRBD1 matching over 7 bases. Germline V gene sequence: CDR1 SGHTA, CDR2 FQGNSA. The junction had 3 bases not matched to a gene; V was cut back by 5 bases and J by 5 bases. The CDR3 is made up of 14 amino acids. The CDR3 is CASSPTGHNSPLHF. CDR3 DNA: TGTGCCAGCAGCCCGACAGGGCATAATTCACCCCTCCACTTT.

This clonotype was picked up a small number of times. V is TRBV4-1 and J is TRBJ1-4, with D possibly matching TRBD1 (5 bases). This CDR3 is 15 amino acids long. Germline V gene data show CDR1 as MGHRA and CDR2 as YSYEKL. The germline V and J ends were trimmed by 0 bases and 7 bases, with 12 bases remaining between them. The CDR3 sequence: CASSQEGGKGEKLFF. CDR3 nucleotide sequence: TGCGCCAGCAGCCAAGAGGGGGGGAAGGGTGAAAAACTGTTTTTT.

This clonotype was detected only once. It may be a read error: a sequence one base away is much more abundant. In DNA, the CDR3 is TGCAGTGCTAAACGAGACAGGGTTGGTCCCTACGAGCAGTACTTC. It is translated as CSAKRDRVGPYEQYF. The V and J genes are TRBV20-1 and TRBJ2-7, with 7 bases lining up with TRBD1. The germline gives CDR1 DFQATT, CDR2 SNEGSKA (reference sequence). The junction had 11 bases not matched to a gene; V was cut back by 4 bases and J by 2 bases. The length of the CDR3 is 15 residues.

V is TRBV19 and J is TRBJ2-2; possibly TRBD2 for D (5 bases). V lost 3 bases and J lost 3, with 11 bases in between. The CDR3 runs 15 residues. The germline gives CDR1 LNHDA, CDR2 SQIVND (reference sequence). The CDR3 loop is CASSMGALDTGELFF. CDR3 nucleotides: TGTGCCAGTAGTATGGGAGCTTTGGACACCGGGGAGCTGTTTTTT.

The V call is TRBV7-9, the J call TRBJ1-4; 10 bases are a match to TRBD1. The length of the CDR3 is 13 residues. J gave up 7 bases and V 8 bases, and 4 bases lay outside the gene matches. The V gene's germline CDR1 is SEHNR and CDR2 FQNEAQ (reference sequence). CDR3: CASRDRGSEKLFF. DNA of the CDR3: TGTGCCAGCCGGGACAGGGGTAGTGAAAAACTGTTTTTT. The variable domain in full, with the rest retrieved from reference TRBV7-9 and TRBJ1-4, is DTGVSQNPRHKITKRGQNVTFRCDPISEHNRLYWYRQTLGQGPEFLTYFQNEAQLEKSRLLSDRFSAERPKGSFSTLEIQRTEQGDSAMYLCASRDRGSEKLFFGSGTQLSVL.